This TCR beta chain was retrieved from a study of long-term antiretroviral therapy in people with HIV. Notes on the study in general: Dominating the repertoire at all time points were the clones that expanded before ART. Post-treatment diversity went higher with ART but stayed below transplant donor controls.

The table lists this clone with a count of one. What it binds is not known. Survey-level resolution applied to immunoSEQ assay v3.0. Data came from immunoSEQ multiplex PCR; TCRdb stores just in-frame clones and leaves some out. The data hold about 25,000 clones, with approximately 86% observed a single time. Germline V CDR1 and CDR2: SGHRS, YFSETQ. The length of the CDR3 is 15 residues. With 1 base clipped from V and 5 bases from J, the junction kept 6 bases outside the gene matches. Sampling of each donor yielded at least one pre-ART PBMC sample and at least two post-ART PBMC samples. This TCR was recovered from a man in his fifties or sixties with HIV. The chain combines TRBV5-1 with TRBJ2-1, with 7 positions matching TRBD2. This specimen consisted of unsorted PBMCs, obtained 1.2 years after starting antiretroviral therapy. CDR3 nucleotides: TGCGCCAGCAGCTTGTGGCTAGCGGTAGACAATGAGCAGTTCTTC. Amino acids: CASSLWLAVDNEQFF. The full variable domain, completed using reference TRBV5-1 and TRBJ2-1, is KAGVTQTPRYLIKTRGQQVTLSCSPISGHRSVSWYQQTPGQGLQFLFEYFSETQRNKGNFPGRFSGRQFSNSRSEMNVSTLELGDSALYLCASSLWLAVDNEQFFGPGTRLTVL.